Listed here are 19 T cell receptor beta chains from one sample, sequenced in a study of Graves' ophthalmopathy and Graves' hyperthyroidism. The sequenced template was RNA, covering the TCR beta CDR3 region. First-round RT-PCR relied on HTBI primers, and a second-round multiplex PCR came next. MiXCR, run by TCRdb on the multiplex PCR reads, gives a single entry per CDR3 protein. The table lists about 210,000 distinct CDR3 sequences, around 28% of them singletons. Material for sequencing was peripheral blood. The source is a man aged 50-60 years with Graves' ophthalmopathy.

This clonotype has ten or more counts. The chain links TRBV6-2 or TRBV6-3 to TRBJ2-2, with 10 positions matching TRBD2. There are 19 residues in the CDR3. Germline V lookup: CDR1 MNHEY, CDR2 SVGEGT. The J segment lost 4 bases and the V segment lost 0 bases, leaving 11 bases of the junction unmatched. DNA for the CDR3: TGTGCCAGCAGTTACTCATTAGTGGGACTAGCGACGTTCACCGGGGAGCTGTTTTTT. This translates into CASSYSLVGLATFTGELFF.

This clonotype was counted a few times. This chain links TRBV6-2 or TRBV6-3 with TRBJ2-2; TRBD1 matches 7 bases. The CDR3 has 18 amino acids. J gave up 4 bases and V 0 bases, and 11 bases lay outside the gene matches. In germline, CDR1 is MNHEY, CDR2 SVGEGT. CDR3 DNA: TGTGCCAGCAGTTACTCGTCCACTTCGACAGGGATCACCGGGGAGCTGTTTTTT. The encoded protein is CASSYSSTSTGITGELFF.

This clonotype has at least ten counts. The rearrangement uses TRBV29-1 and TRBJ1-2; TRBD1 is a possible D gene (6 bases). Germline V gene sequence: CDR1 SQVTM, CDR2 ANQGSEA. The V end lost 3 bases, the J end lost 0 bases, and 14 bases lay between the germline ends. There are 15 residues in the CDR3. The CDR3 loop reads CSVDQAGGPNYGYTF. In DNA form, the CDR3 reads TGCAGCGTTGATCAAGCGGGGGGCCCTAACTATGGCTACACCTTC.

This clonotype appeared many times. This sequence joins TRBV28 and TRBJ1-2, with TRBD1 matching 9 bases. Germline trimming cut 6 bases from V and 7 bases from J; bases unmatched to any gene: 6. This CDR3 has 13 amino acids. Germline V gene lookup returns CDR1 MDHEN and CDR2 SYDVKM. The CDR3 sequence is CASRSQGAGGYTF. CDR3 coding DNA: TGTGCCAGCAGATCACAGGGGGCGGGTGGCTACACCTTC.

The CDR3: CASSPGTFQETQYF. In nucleotides, the CDR3 is TGCGCCAGCAGCCCCGGGACCTTCCAAGAGACCCAGTACTTC. The rearrangement uses TRBV5-1 and TRBJ2-5; D is possibly TRBD1 or TRBD2 (5 bases each). The V end lost 4 bases, the J end lost 1 base, and 11 bases lay between the germline ends. The CDR3 length is 14 residues. The germline V gene has CDR1 SGHRS and CDR2 YFSETQ.

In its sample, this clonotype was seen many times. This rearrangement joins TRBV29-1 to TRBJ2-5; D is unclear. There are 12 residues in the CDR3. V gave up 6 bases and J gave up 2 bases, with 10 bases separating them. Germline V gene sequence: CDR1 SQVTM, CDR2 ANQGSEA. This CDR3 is CSVPDTQETQYF. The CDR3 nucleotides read TGCAGCGTCCCCGACACTCAAGAGACCCAGTACTTC.

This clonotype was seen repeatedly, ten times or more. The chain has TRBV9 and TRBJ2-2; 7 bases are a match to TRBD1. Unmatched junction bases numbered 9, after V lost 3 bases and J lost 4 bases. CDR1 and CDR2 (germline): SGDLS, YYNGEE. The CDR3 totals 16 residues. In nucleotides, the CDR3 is TGTGCCAGCAGCGACCCCCGACAGGGTGGCACCGGGGAGCTGTTTTTT. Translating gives CASSDPRQGGTGELFF.

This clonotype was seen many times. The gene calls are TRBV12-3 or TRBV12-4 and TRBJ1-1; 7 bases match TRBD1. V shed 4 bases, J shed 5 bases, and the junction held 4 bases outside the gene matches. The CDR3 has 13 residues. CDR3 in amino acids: CASSSGGWTEAFF. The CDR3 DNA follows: TGTGCCAGCAGTTCAGGGGGGTGGACTGAAGCTTTCTTT.

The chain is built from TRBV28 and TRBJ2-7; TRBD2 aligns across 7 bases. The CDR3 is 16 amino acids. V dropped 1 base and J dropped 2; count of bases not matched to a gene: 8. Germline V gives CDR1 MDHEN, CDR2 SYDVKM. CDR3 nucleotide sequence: TGTGCCAGCAGTTTATTGGGGGGAGGGCGCACCTACGAGCAGTACTTC. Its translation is CASSLLGGGRTYEQYF.

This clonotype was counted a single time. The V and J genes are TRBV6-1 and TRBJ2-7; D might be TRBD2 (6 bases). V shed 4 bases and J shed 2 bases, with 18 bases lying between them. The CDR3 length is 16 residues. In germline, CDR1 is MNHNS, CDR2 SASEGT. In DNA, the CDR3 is TGTGCCAGCAGTGGGGTAATCGCGGGGAGGACCTACGAGCAGTACTTC. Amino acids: CASSGVIAGRTYEQYF.

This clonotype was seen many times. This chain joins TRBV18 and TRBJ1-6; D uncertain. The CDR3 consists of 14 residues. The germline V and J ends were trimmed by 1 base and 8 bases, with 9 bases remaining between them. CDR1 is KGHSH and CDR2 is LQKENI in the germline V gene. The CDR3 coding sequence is TGTGCCAGCTCACCACGGGGTAGAGATTCACCCCTCCACTTT. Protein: CASSPRGRDSPLHF.

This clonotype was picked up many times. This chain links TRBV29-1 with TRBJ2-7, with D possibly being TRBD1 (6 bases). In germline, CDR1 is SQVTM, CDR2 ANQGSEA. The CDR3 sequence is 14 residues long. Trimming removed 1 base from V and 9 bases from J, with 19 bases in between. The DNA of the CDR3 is TGCAGCGTTGAAGTTTTGGACAGTTTTGAGGGGCAGTACTTC. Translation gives CSVEVLDSFEGQYF.

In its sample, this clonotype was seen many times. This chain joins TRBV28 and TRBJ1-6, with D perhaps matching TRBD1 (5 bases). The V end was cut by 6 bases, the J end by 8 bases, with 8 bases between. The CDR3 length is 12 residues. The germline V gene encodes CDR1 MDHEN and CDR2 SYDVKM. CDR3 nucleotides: TGTGCCAGCAGGGAGGGGCATTCACCCCTCCACTTT. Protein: CASREGHSPLHF.

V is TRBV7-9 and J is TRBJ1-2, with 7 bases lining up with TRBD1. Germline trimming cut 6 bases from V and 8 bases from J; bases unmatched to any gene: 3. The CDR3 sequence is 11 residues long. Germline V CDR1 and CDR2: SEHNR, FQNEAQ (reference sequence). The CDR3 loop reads CASRRDRGYTF. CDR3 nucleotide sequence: TGTGCCAGCAGGCGGGACAGAGGCTACACCTTC.

The CDR3: CASSWTGGLQYGYTF. For the CDR3, the DNA is TGTGCCAGCAGCTGGACAGGGGGCTTACAGTATGGCTACACCTTC. The chain uses TRBV7-2 and TRBJ1-2; 11 bases match TRBD1. The CDR3 extends over 15 amino acids. The V gene's germline CDR1 is SGHTA and CDR2 FQGNSA. J was trimmed by 5 bases and V by 4 bases; bases with no gene match: 6.

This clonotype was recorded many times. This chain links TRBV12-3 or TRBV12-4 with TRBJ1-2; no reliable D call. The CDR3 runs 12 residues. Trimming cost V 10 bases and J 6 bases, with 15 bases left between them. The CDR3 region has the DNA TGTGCCACCAACCTTGGTGGTGATGGCTACACCTTC. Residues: CATNLGGDGYTF.

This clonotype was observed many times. The CDR3 region is CASNPRGLAGDGLFF. As DNA, the CDR3 is TGTGCCAGCAACCCCCGGGGTCTAGCCGGCGATGGGCTGTTTTTT. The V and J genes are TRBV6-5 and TRBJ2-2, with D perhaps matching TRBD2 (5 bases). The CDR3 covers 15 residues. The ends were cut back, 7 bases at V and 13 bases at J, with 25 bases in the middle. CDR1 and CDR2 (germline): MNHEY, SVGAGI.

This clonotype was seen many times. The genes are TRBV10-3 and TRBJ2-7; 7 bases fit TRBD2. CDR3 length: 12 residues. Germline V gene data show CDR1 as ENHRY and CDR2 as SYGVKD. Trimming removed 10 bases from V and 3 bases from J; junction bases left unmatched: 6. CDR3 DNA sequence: TGTGCCACCGCGGCGGGGGTCTACGAGCAGTACTTC. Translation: CATAAGVYEQYF.

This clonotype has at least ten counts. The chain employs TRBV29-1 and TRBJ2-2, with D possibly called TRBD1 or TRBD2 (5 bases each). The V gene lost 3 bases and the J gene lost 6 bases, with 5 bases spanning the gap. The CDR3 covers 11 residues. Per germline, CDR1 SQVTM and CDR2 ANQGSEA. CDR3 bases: TGCAGCGTTGAGGGGGCCGGGGAGCTGTTTTTT. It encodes CSVEGAGELFF.